This TCR beta chain was documented in a study of cytomegalovirus exposure and HLA in healthy donors. Study-wide results and limits: More clonal expansion characterized HLA-associated TCR beta chains than equally common others in a later analysis. V- and J-gene trimming in TCR beta was tied to a missense DCLRE1C variant by an analysis performed later. In an earlier analysis, about 87% or about 30%: the productive usage of most TCR beta V segments.

60 Vbeta and 13 Jbeta primers were used in PCR. The repertoire was sequenced with immunoSEQ multiplex PCR; TCRdb's copy has only in-frame clones and lacks some. This sample's clone table lists 50,000 to 70,000 clones. The CDR3 contains 16 residues. V was clipped by 4 bases and J by 1 base, with 15 bases between them. CDR1 SGHDN and CDR2 FVKESK come from the germline V gene. Remarks on this clone: Its target is not known.

The specimen was PBMCs. V and J are TRBV14 and TRBJ2-3; D perhaps matches TRBD2 (6 bases). This TCR was sampled from a woman between 18 and 30 years old in good health and CMV-seronegative. CDR3 sequence: CASSLYLSGGTDTQYF. The CDR3 coding sequence is TGTGCCAGCAGCCTATACCTTAGCGGAGGCACAGATACGCAGTATTTT.